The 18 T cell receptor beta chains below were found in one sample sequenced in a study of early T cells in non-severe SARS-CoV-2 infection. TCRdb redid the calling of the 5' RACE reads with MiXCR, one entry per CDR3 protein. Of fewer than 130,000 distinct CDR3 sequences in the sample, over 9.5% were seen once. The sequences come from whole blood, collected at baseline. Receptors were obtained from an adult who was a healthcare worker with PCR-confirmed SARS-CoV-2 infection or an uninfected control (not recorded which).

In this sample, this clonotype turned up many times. CDR3 bases: TGTGCCAGCCCGACCCCGTGGCAGACGGGTATGGGCTATGGCTACACCTTC. Translated, it gives CASPTPWQTGMGYGYTF. The V gene is TRBV7-3, the J gene TRBJ1-2; D gene ambiguous. V was cut by 8 bases and J by 4 bases, with 26 bases left in between. The CDR3 loop spans 17 amino acids. Germline V gene sequence: CDR1 SGHTA, CDR2 FQGTGA.

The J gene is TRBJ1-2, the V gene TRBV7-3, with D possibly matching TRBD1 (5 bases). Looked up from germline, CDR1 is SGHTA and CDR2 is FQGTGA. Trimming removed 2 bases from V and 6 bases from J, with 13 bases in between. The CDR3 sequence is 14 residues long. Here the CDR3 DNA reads TGTGCCAGCAGCTTATCAAGCCTACAGGATGGCTACACCTTC. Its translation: CASSLSSLQDGYTF.

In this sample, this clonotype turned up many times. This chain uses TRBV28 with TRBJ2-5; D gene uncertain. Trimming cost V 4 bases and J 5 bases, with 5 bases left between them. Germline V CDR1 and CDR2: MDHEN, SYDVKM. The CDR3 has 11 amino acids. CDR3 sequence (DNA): TGTGCCAGCAGTTCCACGGAGACCCAGTACTTC. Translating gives CASSSTETQYF.

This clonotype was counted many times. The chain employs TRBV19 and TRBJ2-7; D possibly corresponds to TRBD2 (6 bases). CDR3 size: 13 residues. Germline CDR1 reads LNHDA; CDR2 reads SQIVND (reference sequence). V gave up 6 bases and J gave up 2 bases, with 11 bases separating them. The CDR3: CASRTGGAYEQYF. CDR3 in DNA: TGTGCCAGTAGAACCGGGGGAGCCTACGAGCAGTACTTC.

DNA for the CDR3: TGCAGTGCTAGAGTCTCACCCACCATCTCCTACGAGCAGTACTTC. It codes for CSARVSPTISYEQYF. The V and J genes are TRBV20-1 and TRBJ2-7; D gene ambiguous. Germline V gene sequence: CDR1 DFQATT, CDR2 SNEGSKA (reference sequence). Trimming removed 1 base at V and 0 bases at J, with 13 bases between. The CDR3 contains 15 residues.

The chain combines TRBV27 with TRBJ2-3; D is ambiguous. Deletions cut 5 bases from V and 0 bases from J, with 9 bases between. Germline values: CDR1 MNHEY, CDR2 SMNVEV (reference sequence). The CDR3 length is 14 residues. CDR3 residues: CASSPQTSTDTQYF. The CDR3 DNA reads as TGTGCCAGCAGTCCCCAAACAAGCACAGATACGCAGTATTTT.

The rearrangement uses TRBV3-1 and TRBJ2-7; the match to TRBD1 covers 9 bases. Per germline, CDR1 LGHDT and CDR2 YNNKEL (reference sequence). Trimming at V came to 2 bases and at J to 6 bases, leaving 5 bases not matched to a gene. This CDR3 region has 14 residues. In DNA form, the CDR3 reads TGTGCCAGCAGCCAAAGGGACAGGGTCGCCGAGCAGTACTTC. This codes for CASSQRDRVAEQYF.

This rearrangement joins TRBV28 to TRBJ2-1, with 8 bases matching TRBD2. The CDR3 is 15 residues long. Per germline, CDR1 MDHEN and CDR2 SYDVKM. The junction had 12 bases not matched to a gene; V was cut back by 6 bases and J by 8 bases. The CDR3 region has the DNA TGTGCCAGCAGCACAGCGGGAGCTGATGAGGATGAGCAGTTCTTC. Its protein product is CASSTAGADEDEQFF. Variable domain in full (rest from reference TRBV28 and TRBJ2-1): DVKVTQSSRYLVKRTGEKVFLECVQDMDHENMFWYRQDPGLGLRLIYFSYDVKMKEKGDIPEGYSVSREKKERFSLILESASTNQTSMYLCASSTAGADEDEQFFGPGTRLTVL.

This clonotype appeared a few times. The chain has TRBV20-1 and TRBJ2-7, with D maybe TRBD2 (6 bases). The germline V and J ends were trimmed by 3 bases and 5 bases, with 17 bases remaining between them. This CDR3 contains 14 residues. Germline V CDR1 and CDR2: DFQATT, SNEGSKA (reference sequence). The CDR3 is CSASGGGPRHEQYF. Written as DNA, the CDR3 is TGCAGTGCTAGCGGTGGAGGGCCTCGCCACGAGCAGTACTTC.

The DNA for the CDR3 is TGTGCCAGTATAAGGGACTACGAGCAGTACTTC. This codes for CASIRDYEQYF. The V and J genes are TRBV28 and TRBJ2-7; D remains unclear. CDR1 is MDHEN, CDR2 SYDVKM, per germline. The length of the CDR3 is 11 residues. V was shortened by 9 bases and J by 3 bases, with 9 bases between the two germline ends. Drawing the rest from reference TRBV28 and TRBJ2-7, the complete variable domain is DVKVTQSSRYLVKRTGEKVFLECVQDMDHENMFWYRQDPGLGLRLIYFSYDVKMKEKGDIPEGYSVSREKKERFSLILESASTNQTSMYLCASIRDYEQYFGPGTRLTVT.

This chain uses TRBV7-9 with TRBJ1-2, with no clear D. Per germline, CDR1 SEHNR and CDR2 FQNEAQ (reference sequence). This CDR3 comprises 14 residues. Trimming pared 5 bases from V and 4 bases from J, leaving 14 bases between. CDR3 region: CASSAAGLPYGYTF. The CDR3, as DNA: TGTGCCAGCAGCGCCGCAGGACTCCCCTATGGCTACACCTTC.

The CDR3 reads CASSYPGTSGSRSYNEQFF. The CDR3, as DNA: TGTGCCAGCAGTTACCCTGGGACTAGCGGGAGTAGGTCCTACAATGAGCAGTTCTTC. The chain links TRBV12-3 or TRBV12-4 to TRBJ2-1, with 14 bases that match TRBD2. Trimming cost V 4 bases and J 1 base; bases outside gene matches: 9. This CDR3 has 19 residues.

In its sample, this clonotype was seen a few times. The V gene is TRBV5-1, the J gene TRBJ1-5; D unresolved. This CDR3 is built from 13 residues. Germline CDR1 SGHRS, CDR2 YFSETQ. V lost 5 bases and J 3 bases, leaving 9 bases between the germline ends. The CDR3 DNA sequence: TGCGCCAGCAGGGCGGACCCCAATCAGCCCCAGCATTTT. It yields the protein CASRADPNQPQHF.

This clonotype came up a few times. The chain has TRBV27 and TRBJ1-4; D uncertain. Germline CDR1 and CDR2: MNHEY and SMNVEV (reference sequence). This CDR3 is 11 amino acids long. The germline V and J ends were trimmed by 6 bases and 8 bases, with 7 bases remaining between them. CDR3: CASSPDEKLFF. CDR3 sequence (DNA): TGTGCCAGCAGCCCCGACGAAAAACTGTTTTTT.

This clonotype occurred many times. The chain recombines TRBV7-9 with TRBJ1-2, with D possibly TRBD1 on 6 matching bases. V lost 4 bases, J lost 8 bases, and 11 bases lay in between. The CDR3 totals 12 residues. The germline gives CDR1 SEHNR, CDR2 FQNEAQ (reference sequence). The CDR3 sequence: CASSYKTGGYTF. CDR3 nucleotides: TGTGCCAGCAGCTACAAGACAGGCGGCTACACCTTC. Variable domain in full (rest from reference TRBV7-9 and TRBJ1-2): DTGVSQNPRHKITKRGQNVTFRCDPISEHNRLYWYRQTLGQGPEFLTYFQNEAQLEKSRLLSDRFSAERPKGSFSTLEIQRTEQGDSAMYLCASSYKTGGYTFGSGTRLTVV.

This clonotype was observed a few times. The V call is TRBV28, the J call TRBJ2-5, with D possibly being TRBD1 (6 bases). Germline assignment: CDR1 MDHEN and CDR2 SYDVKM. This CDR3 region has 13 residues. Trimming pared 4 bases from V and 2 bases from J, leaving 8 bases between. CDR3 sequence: CASSSQGQETQYF. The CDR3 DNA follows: TGTGCCAGCAGTTCACAGGGTCAAGAGACCCAGTACTTC.

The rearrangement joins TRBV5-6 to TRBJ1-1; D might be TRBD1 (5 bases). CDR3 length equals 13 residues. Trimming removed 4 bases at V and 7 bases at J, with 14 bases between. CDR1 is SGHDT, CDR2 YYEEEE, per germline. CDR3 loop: CASSPAGGIEAFF. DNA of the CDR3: TGTGCCAGCAGCCCAGCGGGGGGAATTGAAGCTTTCTTT.

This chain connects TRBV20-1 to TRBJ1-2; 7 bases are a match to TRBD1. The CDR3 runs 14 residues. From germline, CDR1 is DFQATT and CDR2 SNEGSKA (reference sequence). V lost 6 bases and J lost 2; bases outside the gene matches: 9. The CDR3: CSANVRDRNYGYTF. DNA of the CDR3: TGCAGTGCGAATGTAAGGGACAGAAACTATGGCTACACCTTC.